This TCR beta chain comes out of a study of beta chain features in type 1 diabetes (dated by TCRdb to 2017 to 2018). For the study in its entirety: Mean age, gender distribution, total cell number and subset yield did not differ between patients and healthy donors. A total of 107,917,701 sorted cells were examined across all samples, and the number of cells per subset was strongly correlated with RNA yield. In the study, TCRB repertoires of sorted circulating CD4+ T cell subsets from recently diagnosed type 1 diabetes patients were compared with those of matched healthy donors. Regulatory and stem cell-like memory subsets were isolated from only 8 patients and about 8 healthy donors, whereas naive and central memory subsets came from all 30 or so donors. General findings and caveats noted by the study authors: In all four CD4+ subsets, TCRB CDR3 length was moderately but significantly shorter in type 1 diabetes patients. Patients with type 1 diabetes made fewer insertions and deleted more nucleotides at VDJ recombination sites, implying thymic rearrangement abnormalities. Because cDNA was sequenced instead of genomic DNA, activated cells with high expression could be over-represented, although the groups did not differ in activation or CD3 levels. PCR might favor shorter templates, but patient and control samples were amplified and corrected together, so any skew would affect both groups equally. Because the HLA sub-analyses included only small numbers of individuals, any influence of HLA type on TCRB rearrangement was left unresolved. Naive, central memory and regulatory TCRB repertoires appeared more similar among patients than among healthy donors.

Each donor gave one peripheral blood draw, averaging roughly 120 mL, which was collected into heparinised tubes. A BD FACSAria II was used to sort naive, central memory, regulatory and stem cell-like memory CD4+ T cells with a panel that included CD45RO, CCR7, CD25, CD127, CD95 and CD27. Purity was above 98% for every sorted population. PBMCs were separated immediately by Lymphoprep density gradient centrifugation and were stained directly, without being cultured. Samples were stained and sorted in pairs, with one healthy donor and one patient per experiment, so that batch effects were minimized. All of the isolated RNA was reverse transcribed with the High Capacity cDNA Reverse Transcription Kit, so expressed TCRB transcripts were sequenced. Deep immunoSEQ sequencing was applied to naive, central memory and regulatory T cell samples, giving an average of roughly 3.5 million total reads per sample. After sorted cells were lysed in RLT buffer, RNA was extracted with DNase-treated RNeasy Micro or Mini kits, with the choice depending on cell number. Each cell subset was processed separately to prevent cross-contamination, with patient and healthy donor samples processed together. Using the immunoSEQ multiplex PCR, TCRB sequences were amplified from cDNA into 87-bp fragments spanning the CDR3 region. The amplicons were sequenced using the Illumina HiSeq platform. As for the authors' bioinformatics: Synthetic template baselines were used to correct PCR bias computationally, reads within Hamming distance 2 were collapsed, and singletons that could not be merged were discarded. Reads were aligned to IMGT to assign V, D and J genes, CDR3 length, and insertions or deletions at six rearrangement sites. Clonotype counts were normalized to sorted cell number within each subset before computing true diversity and Gini coefficients with the tcR R package. The overlap coefficient, calculated on TCRB nucleotide sequences, was used to measure repertoire sharing. As a proxy for the pre-selection repertoire, out-of-frame TCRB sequences from naive cells were analyzed. What TCRdb holds here is the immuneACCESS table cut down to in-frame rearrangements. Part of the clones is not present; checked against another copy, under half of the missing clones reflect an unresolved V gene, and the others are unexplained. Clone size and the V and J calls come from that table; the DNA yielded D and trimming. In this sample the table shows a few hundred thousand clones, approximately 13% of which occur a single time. Around 0.016% of the sample lies in the top ten.

Trimming leaves V shorter by 3 bases and J shorter by 4 bases, with the junction holding 4 bases beyond the gene matches. The CDR3 runs 14 amino acids, cysteine and phenylalanine included. The sequence is cut down to CDR3 DNA, 42 bases in frame from base 1. In the germline V gene, CDR1 corresponds to ENHRY and CDR2 to SYGVKD. On this clone: Its cognate antigen has yet to be identified. The input lacks base qualities; no much larger clone sits a single base away.

Material for sequencing was naive CD4+ T cells from blood. This specimen's cell subset or site label, interpreted: true naive CD4+ T cells. The chain is encoded by TRBV10-3 joined to TRBJ2-5; TRBD1 agrees with 8 junctional bases. This sequence originates from a woman younger than 30 with type 1 diabetes. The CDR3 protein sequence reads: CAISDSRGRETQYF. At the DNA level, the sequence is TGTGCCATCAGTGACTCCAGGGGGCGAGAGACCCAGTACTTC.